A single sample gave rise to the 28 T cell receptor beta chains below, sequenced in a study of shared T cell receptors in the human thymus. Sequencing was performed with immunoSEQ multiplex PCR; in TCRdb, only in-frame clones are kept and a portion is missing. The profile shows hundreds of thousands of clones, about 89% of them singletons. The sample was also reused in another study, on human thymus T cells.

The sample was thymocytes. Every receptor here comes from a boy younger than two with a congenital heart defect.

As DNA, the CDR3 is TGTGCCAGCAGCTTAGGGGGAGGACAGCCCCAGCATTTT. Protein sequence: CASSLGGGQPQHF. This rearrangement joins TRBV7-2 to TRBJ1-5, with D unclear. Per the germline V gene, CDR1 is SGHTA and CDR2 is FQGNSA. Trimming stripped 1 base from V and 7 bases from J, with 8 bases between. This CDR3 has 13 residues.

The chain couples TRBV5-8 to TRBJ2-2, with 7 bases identical to TRBD2. CDR3 size: 14 residues. Germline V lookup: CDR1 SGHTS, CDR2 YDEGEE. The ends lost 5 bases at V and 6 bases at J; junction bases unmatched: 7. CDR3 sequence (DNA): TGTGCCAGCAGTCCCGGGGGGACGGCCGGGGAGCTGTTTTTT. This translates into CASSPGGTAGELFF.

This chain uses TRBV5-1 with TRBJ2-7, with D perhaps matching TRBD1 (6 bases). Trimming removed 0 bases from V and 3 bases from J, with 16 bases in between. The CDR3 is made up of 16 amino acids. Germline V CDR1 and CDR2: SGHRS, YFSETQ. Here the CDR3 reads CASSLGLGTHRYEQYF. CDR3 in DNA: TGCGCCAGCAGCTTGGGTTTAGGGACACATCGCTACGAGCAGTACTTC.

The V gene is TRBV28, the J gene TRBJ2-1; 9 bases agree with TRBD2. The CDR3 runs to 17 residues. The V gene's germline CDR1 is MDHEN and CDR2 SYDVKM. V lost 6 bases, J lost 0 bases, and 9 bases stayed unmatched. The CDR3 spells CASRGLAGLSSYNEQFF. The CDR3 DNA reads as TGTGCCAGCAGAGGCCTAGCGGGGTTGAGCTCCTACAATGAGCAGTTCTTC.

The chain combines TRBV6-1 with TRBJ1-2, with a weak D call TRBD1 (6 bases). Trimming took off 4 bases at V and 4 bases at J, with 25 bases between the two ends. The germline V gene has CDR1 MNHNS and CDR2 SASEGT. The CDR3 sequence is 18 residues long. The CDR3 bases are TGTGCCAGCAGTGGAGCGGTCATGGGGGGGCCGTCTTTCTATGGCTACACCTTC. This gives the protein CASSGAVMGGPSFYGYTF.

The rearrangement joins TRBV7-6 to TRBJ2-1; 7 positions agree with TRBD2. With 4 bases clipped from V and 7 bases from J, the junction kept 13 bases outside the gene matches. Germline V gene lookup returns CDR1 SGHVS and CDR2 FNYEAQ. This CDR3 comprises 16 residues. CDR3: CASSSGEGWHKNEQFF. Written as DNA, the CDR3 is TGTGCCAGCAGCTCGGGGGAGGGCTGGCACAAGAATGAGCAGTTCTTC.

This chain links TRBV4-3 with TRBJ2-6; 7 bases are a match to TRBD1. Germline lookup yields CDR1 LGHNA and CDR2 YSLEER. The J segment lost 2 bases and the V segment lost 3 bases, leaving 4 bases of the junction unmatched. CDR3 length: 16 amino acids. DNA for the CDR3: TGCGCCAGCAGCCAGAAACAGGGGACTGGGGCCAACGTCCTGACTTTC. Translating it yields CASSQKQGTGANVLTF.

The J gene is TRBJ1-1, the V gene TRBV7-9; TRBD1 matches 10 bases. CDR3 size: 14 residues. Trimming removed 1 base from V and 7 bases from J; junction bases left unmatched: 3. Germline lookup yields CDR1 SEHNR and CDR2 FQNEAQ (reference sequence). The CDR3: CASSLGDRGGEAFF. DNA for the CDR3: TGTGCCAGCAGCTTAGGGGACAGGGGAGGTGAAGCTTTCTTT.

In this sample, this clone turned up once. V is TRBV4-2 and J is TRBJ2-2; TRBD1 agrees at 8 bases. Germline loops: CDR1 LGHNA, CDR2 YNFKEQ. CDR3 size: 15 residues. J gave up 4 bases and V 0 bases, and 1 base lay outside the gene matches. The CDR3 DNA reads as TGTGCCAGCAGCCAAGATGACAGGGGCACCGGGGAGCTGTTTTTT. The encoded protein is CASSQDDRGTGELFF.

This chain links TRBV6-6 with TRBJ2-7; 9 bases are shared with TRBD2. Germline V gene lookup returns CDR1 MNHNY and CDR2 SVGAGI (reference sequence). The CDR3 contains 16 residues. Trimming cost V 2 bases and J 1 base; bases outside gene matches: 6. The CDR3 loop reads CASSYELAGLSYEQYF. The CDR3 coding sequence is TGTGCCAGCAGTTACGAGCTAGCGGGACTTTCCTACGAGCAGTACTTC.

The J gene is TRBJ2-3, the V gene TRBV5-4, with 16 bases aligning to TRBD2. CDR3 length: 18 amino acids. V was clipped by 5 bases and J by 3 bases; unmatched bases: 9. Germline CDR1 reads SGHNT; CDR2 reads YYREEE (reference sequence). The CDR3 spells CASSEGTSGRAKTDTQYF. The CDR3 region has the DNA TGTGCCAGCAGTGAGGGGACTAGCGGGAGGGCCAAAACAGATACGCAGTATTTT.

The V call is TRBV15, the J call TRBJ2-7; tentative D call: TRBD2 (5 bases). Trimming took 4 bases from V and 0 from J, leaving 10 bases between them. Looked up from germline, CDR1 is LNHNV and CDR2 is YYDKDF (reference sequence). The CDR3 is 14 amino acids. The DNA of the CDR3 is TGTGCCACCAGCAACAGAGGGAACTCCTACGAGCAGTACTTC. Translating it yields CATSNRGNSYEQYF.

This chain joins TRBV5-8 and TRBJ1-5; D gene uncertain. The germline V gene encodes CDR1 SGHTS and CDR2 YDEGEE. V was shortened by 5 bases and J by 5 bases, with 8 bases between the two germline ends. The CDR3 runs to 12 residues. This CDR3 is CASSSQDQPQHF. The CDR3 DNA follows: TGTGCCAGCAGTAGTCAGGATCAGCCCCAGCATTTT.

This chain's CDR3 is CASSQEKRGEYSGANVLTF. CDR3 nucleotides: TGCGCCAGCAGCCAAGAAAAGCGGGGGGAATACTCTGGGGCCAACGTCCTGACTTTC. This sequence joins TRBV4-1 and TRBJ2-6; 9 nucleotides agree with TRBD2. This CDR3 spans 19 amino acids. The J segment lost 0 bases and the V segment lost 0 bases, leaving 6 bases of the junction unmatched. Germline-derived CDR1 and CDR2 are MGHRA and YSYEKL.

This clone came up once. This chain links TRBV6-6 with TRBJ2-3, with unresolved D. The germline gives CDR1 MNHNY, CDR2 SVGAGI (reference sequence). The V and J ends lost 6 bases and 6 bases respectively, with 7 bases between them. This CDR3 is 11 amino acids long. DNA of the CDR3: TGTGCCAGCAGCGTTCGGGATACGCAGTATTTT. It specifies CASSVRDTQYF.

This chain joins TRBV5-5 and TRBJ1-1; 10 bases match TRBD1. The V gene end was trimmed by 3 bases and the J gene end by 4 bases; junction bases not matched to a gene: 3. Germline assignment: CDR1 SGHKS and CDR2 YYEKEE (reference sequence). This CDR3 comprises 14 residues. The CDR3 loop reads CASSSWTGGTEAFF. Here the CDR3 DNA reads TGTGCCAGCAGCTCCTGGACAGGGGGCACTGAAGCTTTCTTT.

The rearrangement joins TRBV2 to TRBJ2-3; 9 bases are shared with TRBD1. Germline-derived CDR1 and CDR2 are SNHLY and FYNNEI. This CDR3 is 15 amino acids long. The trim removed 8 bases at V and 1 base at J, leaving 7 bases unmatched. CDR3: CASGGTGRRTDTQYF. The DNA of the CDR3 is TGTGCCAGCGGAGGGACAGGGCGACGCACAGATACGCAGTATTTT.

The chain uses TRBV5-4 and TRBJ1-2; D unclear. V was clipped by 2 bases and J by 5 bases, with 16 bases between them. This CDR3 contains 15 residues. Per germline, CDR1 SGHNT and CDR2 YYREEE (reference sequence). The CDR3 DNA follows: TGTGCCAGCAGCTTTCCACTCTCTCAAGATTATGGCTACACCTTC. Its protein product is CASSFPLSQDYGYTF.

This clone was picked up one time. This chain uses TRBV4-3 with TRBJ1-1; a possible D gene is TRBD1 (5 bases). The CDR3 is 14 residues long. Trimming removed 2 bases at V and 8 bases at J, with 15 bases between. CDR1 and CDR2 (germline): LGHNA, YSLEER. CDR3 amino acids: CASSQNWGTSEAFF. The CDR3 DNA reads TGCGCCAGCAGCCAAAACTGGGGGACTTCAGAAGCTTTCTTT.

The chain joins TRBV7-6 to TRBJ2-3; D possibly corresponds to TRBD2 (5 bases). The germline CDR1 and CDR2 sequences are SGHVS and FNYEAQ. V dropped 5 bases and J dropped 3 bases, with 15 bases sitting between them. The CDR3 covers 15 residues. The CDR3 reads CASSLVKEVTDTQYF. The DNA of the CDR3 is TGTGCCAGCAGCCTCGTTAAGGAGGTGACAGATACGCAGTATTTT.

This clone was counted once. This chain connects TRBV7-2 to TRBJ1-4; TRBD1 matches 8 bases. Trimming removed 5 bases from V and 0 bases from J; junction bases left unmatched: 5. Germline CDR1 reads SGHTA; CDR2 reads FQGNSA. This CDR3 spans 16 amino acids. CDR3 residues: CASSLGQGATNEKLFF. In DNA form, the CDR3 reads TGTGCCAGCAGCCTTGGACAGGGTGCAACTAATGAAAAACTGTTTTTT. The whole variable domain, remainder taken from reference TRBV7-2 and TRBJ1-4, is GAGVSQSPSNKVTEKGKDVELRCDPISGHTALYWYRQSLGQGLEFLIYFQGNSAPDKSGLPSDRFSAERTGGSVSTLTIQRTQQEDSAVYLCASSLGQGATNEKLFFGSGTQLSVL.

The V gene is TRBV14, the J gene TRBJ2-5; 12 bases map to TRBD1. The CDR3 spans 18 residues. With 2 bases clipped from V and 2 bases from J, the junction kept 9 bases outside the gene matches. Germline loops: CDR1 SGHDN, CDR2 FVKESK. CDR3 coding DNA: TGTGCCAGCAGCCAACCCTCCCGGGACAGGGGGCTACAAGAGACCCAGTACTTC. Residues: CASSQPSRDRGLQETQYF.

The gene calls are TRBV4-1 and TRBJ1-4, with D possibly TRBD1 on 5 matching bases. Trimming shortened V by 0 bases and J by 7 bases, and 18 bases separated the two germline ends. This CDR3 comprises 17 residues. Germline V gives CDR1 MGHRA, CDR2 YSYEKL. Here the CDR3 DNA reads TGCGCCAGCAGCCAAGAGGTGCCAGGGTTAAATAGTGAAAAACTGTTTTTT. Its protein product is CASSQEVPGLNSEKLFF.

The gene calls are TRBV4-3 and TRBJ1-4; 8 bases map to TRBD1. Per the germline V gene, CDR1 is LGHNA and CDR2 is YSLEER. This CDR3 is built from 16 residues. J gave up 8 bases and V 3 bases, and 11 bases lay outside the gene matches. In DNA form, the CDR3 reads TGCGCCAGCAGCCACAGAGGACAGGGAGGACGGGAAAAACTGTTTTTT. As protein: CASSHRGQGGREKLFF.

This chain connects TRBV7-9 to TRBJ2-7, with D maybe TRBD1 (5 bases). The CDR3 is made up of 14 amino acids. CDR1 is SEHNR and CDR2 is FQNEAQ in the germline V gene (reference sequence). V lost 2 bases to trimming and J lost 4 bases, with 12 bases between them. CDR3 region: CASSLTGHSYEQYF. The CDR3 DNA sequence: TGTGCCAGCAGCTTAACAGGACACTCTTACGAGCAGTACTTC.

A few counts support this clone. This sequence joins TRBV4-1 and TRBJ2-7, with D possibly matching TRBD2 (6 bases). This CDR3 comprises 13 residues. Trimming took 0 bases from V and 12 from J, leaving 15 bases between them. Germline values: CDR1 MGHRA, CDR2 YSYEKL. The CDR3 DNA reads TGCGCCAGCAGCCAAGACCCCACGGGACTGAGGTACTTC. Amino acids: CASSQDPTGLRYF.

The V and J genes are TRBV27 and TRBJ2-5; a possible D gene is TRBD1 (6 bases). The CDR3 runs to 12 residues. Trimming took off 7 bases at V and 1 base at J, with 7 bases between the two ends. Germline-derived CDR1 and CDR2 are MNHEY and SMNVEV (reference sequence). CDR3 nucleotide sequence: TGTGCCAGCAAGGACAGCCAAGAGACCCAGTACTTC. As protein: CASKDSQETQYF.

This clone was counted between two and nine times. The chain employs TRBV6-5 and TRBJ2-5, with D perhaps TRBD2 (7 bases). From germline, CDR1 is MNHEY and CDR2 SVGAGI. CDR3 size: 15 residues. Trimming left V 6 bases short and J 4 bases short, with 18 bases between. The CDR3 DNA sequence: TGTGCCAGCAGGAATTTAGGGGGGGGGCGAGAGACCCAGTACTTC. Amino acids: CASRNLGGGRETQYF.